The T cell receptor (beta chain) described here comes from a study of blood T cell repertoires in COVID-19. Whole-study context: Spain, Italy and the United States supplied samples that represented acute and convalescent COVID-19. Sources were T cells, B-cell-depleted T cells, or PBMCs; the material itself was cDNA or gDNA.

The germline V gene has CDR1 MNHNY and CDR2 SVGAGI (reference sequence). This CDR3 region has 11 residues. Trimming cost V 5 bases and J 13 bases, with 15 bases left between them. How the authors handled the data: Estimated nucleated cell counts came from reference gene primer amplification. Produced via immunoSEQ multiplex PCR; TCRdb's table is partial and in-frame only. V and J calls and clone size are copied from that table; D and trimming were computed from the DNA. This repertoire shows tens of thousands of clones, approximately 72% found once; its top ten account for approximately 45%. The source of this sequence is a woman over 75 with acute or convalescent COVID-19. The J gene is TRBJ2-7, the V gene TRBV6-6; D is perhaps TRBD1 (5 bases). The source material was peripheral blood. As DNA, the CDR3 is TGTGCCAGCAGTACCCTGACAGATTTTTACTTC. Protein product: CASSTLTDFYF.